A single sample gave rise to the 18 T cell receptor beta chains below, sequenced in a study of naive and memory T cell subsets. An equimolar mix of two oligonucleotides served as the beta constant-region primer for TRBC1 and TRBC2. TCRdb processed the UMI-ligation and nested PCR reads anew with MiXCR; each CDR3 protein has one entry. The data hold approximately 85,000 distinct CDR3 sequences, with 7% to 7.5% observed a single time. Sequenced: central memory CD4+ T cells from blood. The source is a human donor in good health.

This clonotype occurred a few times. This chain uses TRBV12-3 or TRBV12-4 with TRBJ2-5; TRBD1 or TRBD2 may be the D gene (5 bases each). V was clipped by 1 base and J by 6 bases, with 9 bases between them. This CDR3 is built from 13 residues. The DNA for the CDR3 is TGTGCCAGCAGTTTAGGAGGGGCACAGACCCAGTACTTC. Residues: CASSLGGAQTQYF.

This clonotype counts as medium-sized. The genes are TRBV30 and TRBJ2-3; D perhaps matches TRBD1 (5 bases). The CDR3 sequence is 15 residues long. The germline V and J ends were trimmed by 4 bases and 6 bases, with 20 bases remaining between them. The germline V gene encodes CDR1 GTSNPN and CDR2 SVGIG (reference sequence). CDR3 loop: CAWIGRGKLGDTQYF. CDR3 sequence (DNA): TGTGCCTGGATCGGTAGGGGCAAGCTTGGGGATACGCAGTATTTT.

The table lists this clonotype with a few counts. This chain connects TRBV6-6 to TRBJ2-1; 13 bases are shared with TRBD2. V gave up 3 bases and J gave up 4 bases; unmatched junction bases: 3. CDR1 MNHNY and CDR2 SVGAGI come from the germline V gene (reference sequence). The CDR3 extends over 16 amino acids. The CDR3 coding sequence is TGTGCCAGCAGTTATGGGACTAGCGGGACGTACAATGAGCAGTTCTTC. Residues: CASSYGTSGTYNEQFF.

This clonotype was seen a few times. The V gene is TRBV4-2, the J gene TRBJ2-5; D not resolved. The CDR3 totals 15 residues. With 0 bases removed from V and 2 bases from J, the gap between germline ends came to 10 bases. The V gene's germline CDR1 is LGHNA and CDR2 YNFKEQ. The CDR3 is CASSQERDVQETQYF. CDR3 coding DNA: TGTGCCAGCAGCCAAGAAAGGGATGTACAAGAGACCCAGTACTTC.

The chain joins TRBV5-4 to TRBJ2-3; the match to TRBD2 covers 8 bases. This CDR3 is built from 15 residues. Germline CDR1 reads SGHNT; CDR2 reads YYREEE (reference sequence). Trimming took 3 bases from V and 8 from J; bases not matched to a gene: 11. CDR3: CASSSTSATPGTQYF. The CDR3 DNA follows: TGTGCCAGCAGCTCGACTAGCGCCACACCGGGTACGCAGTATTTT.

A few counts support this clonotype. V and J are TRBV24-1 and TRBJ2-3, with TRBD1 identical over 7 bases. V lost 6 bases to trimming and J lost 2 bases; unmatched junction nucleotides: 10. Per germline, CDR1 KGHDR and CDR2 SFDVKD. The CDR3 is 16 amino acids. The CDR3 here is CATSPRQGVATDTQYF. CDR3 DNA: TGTGCCACCAGTCCAAGACAGGGAGTGGCCACAGATACGCAGTATTTT.

This clonotype was seen more than once but under ten times. J is TRBJ1-5 and V is TRBV4-3; 12 nucleotides line up with TRBD1. Losses at the gene ends were 0 bases for V and 3 bases for J; bases not matched to a gene: 6. The germline CDR1 and CDR2 sequences are LGHNA and YSLEER. The CDR3 consists of 18 residues. The CDR3 spells CASSQDLGDRGLNQPQHF. Here the CDR3 DNA reads TGCGCCAGCAGCCAAGATCTTGGGGACAGGGGGCTCAATCAGCCCCAGCATTTT.

This chain connects TRBV6-5 to TRBJ2-2; D might be TRBD1 or TRBD2, each matching 5 bases. Germline CDR1 and CDR2: MNHEY and SVGAGI. Trimming took off 0 bases at V and 6 bases at J, with 17 bases between the two ends. This CDR3 contains 17 residues. In DNA, the CDR3 is TGTGCCAGCAGTTACTCGGGACGAAATTTTCGGCCCGGGGAGCTGTTTTTT. It encodes CASSYSGRNFRPGELFF.

This clonotype was seen many times. V usage is TRBV27 and J usage is TRBJ1-1, with 7 bases lining up with TRBD1. The germline V gene has CDR1 MNHEY and CDR2 SMNVEV (reference sequence). The V segment lost 3 bases and the J segment 8 bases; nucleotides outside the gene matches: 6. The CDR3 extends over 13 amino acids. CDR3 protein: CASSFTGTAEAFF. In nucleotides, the CDR3 is TGTGCCAGCAGTTTTACCGGGACAGCCGAAGCTTTCTTT.

This clonotype was recorded many times. The genes are TRBV19 and TRBJ2-6; 7 nucleotides agree with TRBD1. The CDR3 sequence is 17 residues long. V lost 3 bases and J lost 1; bases outside the gene matches: 6. Germline lookup yields CDR1 LNHDA and CDR2 SQIVND (reference sequence). CDR3 region: CASSIGQGVSGANVLTF. DNA of the CDR3: TGTGCCAGTAGTATTGGGCAGGGGGTTTCTGGGGCCAACGTCCTGACTTTC. Full variable domain (rest looked up from reference TRBV19 and TRBJ2-6): DGGITQSPKYLFRKEGQNVTLSCEQNLNHDAMYWYRQDPGQGLRLIYYSQIVNDFQKGDIAEGYSVSREKKESFPLTVTSAQKNPTAFYLCASSIGQGVSGANVLTFGAGSRLTVL.

The chain uses TRBV3-1 and TRBJ1-1; D gene uncertain. V lost 4 bases, J lost 4 bases, and 16 bases lay in between. This CDR3 contains 15 residues. Germline V gene data show CDR1 as LGHDT and CDR2 as YNNKEL (reference sequence). The CDR3 DNA sequence: TGTGCCAGCAGCCGTTCTCCGGGCCCCCGCACTGAAGCTTTCTTT. It translates to CASSRSPGPRTEAFF.

The chain employs TRBV7-8 and TRBJ2-2; 8 bases line up with TRBD1. Per the germline V gene, CDR1 is SGHVS and CDR2 is FQNEAQ. V shed 5 bases and J 4 bases; nucleotides not matched to a gene: 9. The CDR3 has 16 amino acids. The chain's CDR3 is CASSKTGGTVTGELFF. In nucleotides, the CDR3 is TGTGCCAGCAGCAAAACAGGGGGGACTGTCACCGGGGAGCTGTTTTTT.

As regards this clonotype: A single base separates this from a much larger clone, so it may be a read error. The rearrangement joins TRBV15 to TRBJ2-1; 7 bases fit TRBD2. The CDR3 totals 14 residues. The germline V gene encodes CDR1 LNHNV and CDR2 YYDKDF (reference sequence). Trimming at V came to 1 base and at J to 11 bases, leaving 8 bases not matched to a gene. CDR3 loop: CATSRALAEDKQFF. In DNA, the CDR3 is TGTGCCACCAGCAGAGCTCTAGCGGAGGATAAGCAGTTCTTC.

CDR3 DNA sequence: TGTGCCAGCAGCTTAGGAGGGGTGGGCGAAAAACTGTTTTTT. It yields the protein CASSLGGVGEKLFF. V gene TRBV7-2 combines with J gene TRBJ1-4; possibly TRBD1 for D (5 bases). Trimming removed 1 base from V and 8 bases from J, with 11 bases in between. This CDR3 comprises 14 residues. The germline CDR1 and CDR2 sequences are SGHTA and FQGNSA.

This clonotype showed up just a few times. V is TRBV7-8 and J is TRBJ1-2; 7 bases agree with TRBD1. V dropped 1 base and J dropped 7; count of bases not matched to a gene: 3. This CDR3 contains 13 residues. Germline V CDR1 and CDR2: SGHVS, FQNEAQ. CDR3 DNA sequence: TGTGCCAGCAGCTTAGTTTCAGGGGGTGGCTACACCTTC. Translation gives CASSLVSGGGYTF. Full variable domain (missing parts from reference TRBV7-8 and TRBJ1-2): GAGVSQSPRYKVAKRGQDVALRCDPISGHVSLFWYQQALGQGPEFLTYFQNEAQLDKSGLPSDRFFAERPEGSVSTLKIQRTQQEDSAVYLCASSLVSGGGYTFGSGTRLTVV.

This clonotype was observed many times. This chain joins TRBV6-6 and TRBJ1-2; a possible D gene is TRBD1 (5 bases). The CDR3 totals 14 residues. V was pared by 2 bases and J by 2 bases, with 9 bases between. Germline CDR1 is MNHNY and CDR2 is SVGAGI (reference sequence). CDR3 residues: CASSYGHANYGYTF. The DNA for the CDR3 is TGTGCCAGCAGTTACGGACATGCAAACTATGGCTACACCTTC.

The chain uses TRBV28 and TRBJ1-2; D uncertain. Per germline, CDR1 MDHEN and CDR2 SYDVKM. The V gene lost 2 bases and the J gene lost 1 base, with 11 bases spanning the gap. This CDR3 comprises 15 residues. CDR3 coding DNA: TGTGCCAGCAGTTTAATTGACTCTTATAACTATGGCTACACCTTC. Protein product: CASSLIDSYNYGYTF.

The sample holds many counts of this clonotype. V and J are TRBV2 and TRBJ1-2; 8 bases agree with TRBD1. CDR3 length equals 13 residues. Unmatched junction bases numbered 4, after V lost 9 bases and J lost 1 base. Germline CDR1 and CDR2: SNHLY and FYNNEI. CDR3 residues: CARGQELNYGYTF. The CDR3 bases are TGTGCCAGGGGACAGGAACTTAACTATGGCTACACCTTC.